There are a few counts of the clone carrying this TCR beta chain. Its antigen is not known. The CDR3 extends over 15 amino acids. The J segment lost 5 bases and the V segment lost 7 bases, leaving 8 bases of the junction unmatched. Germline values: CDR1 MDHEN, CDR2 SYDVKM. This specimen belongs to a study of regulatory T cells in long-lasting Graves disease. The study, taken as a whole, reports: Newly diagnosed patients shared around 910 public clonotypes; persistent patients shared approximately 2,700.

CDR3-region Arm-PCR and iRepertoire HTBI primers produced the TCR beta libraries. TCRdb called the multiplex PCR reads again in MiXCR, with one record for every CDR3 protein. Among about 450,000 distinct CDR3 sequences listed, over 15% were seen once. Stated time point: newly diagnosed GD, antithyroid drugs for less than 3 months. Making the TCR library involved RNA that had been extracted from PBMCs. The sample was also linked to a second study, of T cells in Graves' hyperthyroidism and ophthalmopathy.

The sequence was obtained from a woman in her twenties or thirties with Graves disease. V and J are TRBV28 and TRBJ2-1; 10 bases map to TRBD1. This material consisted of peripheral blood mononuclear cells (PBMCs), taken at new diagnosis, from a patient treated with antithyroid drugs. DNA for the CDR3: TGTGCCAGCACCCCCGGACAGGGGGAAGACAATGAGCAGTTCTTC. Translation gives CASTPGQGEDNEQFF.